This passage covers 7 T cell receptor beta chains from one sample sequenced in a study of neurological immune-mediated disorders (dated by TCRdb to between 2017 and 2020). Sample time point, as interpreted from the label and publication: longitudinal time-point 3. The receptor library was made with 5' RACE. The sequencer listed for this sample is Illumina HiSeq 2500. In TCRdb, the public reads were trimmed at Q25 with fastp and aligned with MiXCR, with productive beta chains retained. Each entry is one CDR3 protein sequence, shown with its most common DNA and genes. The sample table contains 93,000 or so distinct CDR3 sequences; only one count was recorded for 10% to 14% of them. Of the sample, around 3.3% is held by the ten largest clones. The source material was PBMCs. These receptors all stem from a female donor with HTLV-1-associated myelopathy (HAM/TSP).

At least ten counts were recorded for this clonotype. The chain has TRBV10-3 and TRBJ2-1; TRBD2 agrees at 9 bases. This CDR3 has 17 amino acids. Trimming cost V 4 bases and J 3 bases; bases outside gene matches: 10. CDR1 and CDR2 from the germline V gene are ENHRY and SYGVKD. The CDR3 sequence is CAISGNRASGDYNEQFF. The DNA of the CDR3 is TGTGCCATCAGTGGAAATAGAGCTAGCGGGGACTACAATGAGCAGTTCTTC.

This clonotype was counted at least ten times. J is TRBJ1-6 and V is TRBV5-1; D not resolved. Trimming left V 1 base short and J 8 bases short, with 13 bases between. Germline assignment: CDR1 SGHRS and CDR2 YFSETQ. This CDR3 comprises 15 residues. Here the CDR3 DNA reads TGCGCCAGCAGCTTGTGGTCCCCAAACGATTCACCCCTCCACTTT. Amino acid sequence: CASSLWSPNDSPLHF.

At least ten counts were recorded for this clonotype. The chain is built from TRBV10-3 and TRBJ2-2; D is possibly TRBD1 or TRBD2 (5 bases each). Deletions cut 2 bases from V and 4 bases from J, with 14 bases between. Per germline, CDR1 ENHRY and CDR2 SYGVKD. This CDR3 region has 16 residues. The DNA of the CDR3 is TGTGCCATCAGTGAGCCGGGGACCGTAGGCACCGGGGAGCTGTTTTTT. Protein: CAISEPGTVGTGELFF.

The table lists this clonotype with many counts. The chain joins TRBV5-1 to TRBJ1-1; D possibly corresponds to TRBD1 (6 bases). V was shortened by 2 bases and J by 5 bases, with 16 bases between the two germline ends. The CDR3 covers 15 residues. The germline V gene encodes CDR1 SGHRS and CDR2 YFSETQ. The DNA of the CDR3 is TGCGCCAGCAGCTTCCAAGAGGGGAGGGGGACTGAAGCTTTCTTT. Protein: CASSFQEGRGTEAFF.

In its sample, this clonotype was seen many times. This chain joins TRBV5-1 and TRBJ1-2; 10 bases align to TRBD1. The CDR3 length is 14 residues. V trimming: 4 bases; J trimming: 6 bases; junction bases outside the gene matches: 6. CDR1 is SGHRS, CDR2 YFSETQ, per germline. The CDR3 sequence: CASSVSGTGDGYTF. The DNA of the CDR3 is TGCGCCAGCAGCGTATCCGGGACAGGGGATGGCTACACCTTC.

V is TRBV5-5 and J is TRBJ2-1, with TRBD2 matching 7 bases. J gave up 3 bases and V 4 bases, and 13 bases lay outside the gene matches. Germline CDR1 reads SGHKS; CDR2 reads YYEKEE (reference sequence). The CDR3 consists of 17 residues. The CDR3 is CASSLSPGTTDYNEQFF. The CDR3 DNA reads TGTGCCAGCAGCCTCTCACCCGGGACTACCGACTACAATGAGCAGTTCTTC.

In this sample, this clonotype turned up many times. The chain joins TRBV7-2 to TRBJ2-1; the D is unclear. The CDR3 covers 15 residues. Germline CDR1 SGHTA, CDR2 FQGNSA. V lost 1 base and J lost 1, with 8 bases in between. Written as DNA, the CDR3 is TGTGCCAGCAGCTTAGAAGCTGTTTCCTACAATGAGCAGTTCTTC. It yields the protein CASSLEAVSYNEQFF.